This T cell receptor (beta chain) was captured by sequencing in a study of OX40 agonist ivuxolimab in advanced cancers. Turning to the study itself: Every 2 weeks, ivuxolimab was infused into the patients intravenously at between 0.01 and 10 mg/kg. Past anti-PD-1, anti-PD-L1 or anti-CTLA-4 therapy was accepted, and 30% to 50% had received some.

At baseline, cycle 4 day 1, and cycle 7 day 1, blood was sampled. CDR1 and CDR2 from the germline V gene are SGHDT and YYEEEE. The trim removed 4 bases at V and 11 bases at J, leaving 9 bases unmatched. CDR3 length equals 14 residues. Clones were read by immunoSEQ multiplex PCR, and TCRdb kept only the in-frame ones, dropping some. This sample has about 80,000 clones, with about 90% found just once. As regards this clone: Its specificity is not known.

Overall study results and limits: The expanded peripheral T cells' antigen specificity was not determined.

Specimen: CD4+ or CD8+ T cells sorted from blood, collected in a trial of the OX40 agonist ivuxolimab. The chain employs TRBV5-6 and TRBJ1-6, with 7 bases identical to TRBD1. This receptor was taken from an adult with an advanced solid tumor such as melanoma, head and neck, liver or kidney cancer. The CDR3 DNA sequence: TGTGCCAGCAGCAACCGCAGGGGGAATCCACCCCTCCACTTT. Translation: CASSNRRGNPPLHF.